The 16 T cell receptor beta chains listed next were all sequenced from one sample in a study of T cells after yellow fever vaccination. TCRdb processed the 5' RACE reads anew with MiXCR; each CDR3 protein has one entry. The sample consists of a few hundred thousand distinct CDR3 sequences, approximately 6.3% of them appearing once. Sequencing was performed on CD4+ T cells sorted from PBMCs, taken on the day of the yellow fever booster vaccination. Receptors were obtained from a man aged 25 to 40 who received the YFV17D yellow fever vaccine.

Turning to this clonotype: A much larger clone differs by one base, so this may be a read error. The genes are TRBV7-2 and TRBJ1-5; D is uncertain. The V end lost 1 base, the J end lost 5 bases, and 15 bases lay between the germline ends. The germline CDR1 and CDR2 sequences are SGHTA and FQGNSA. This CDR3 has 16 amino acids. The CDR3 loop is CASSLVGGPSDQPQHF. The DNA of the CDR3 is TGTGCCAGCAGCTTAGTTGGAGGGCCGAGCGATCAGCCCCAGCATTTT.

As regards this clonotype: The junction shows a germline mismatch at one end, possibly a read error. The V call is TRBV20-1, the J call TRBJ2-1, with 10 bases identical to TRBD2. Germline V gene lookup returns CDR1 DFQATT and CDR2 SNEGSKA (reference sequence). This CDR3 has 16 amino acids. This CDR3 is CCARDDRTSGYNEQFF. CDR3 coding DNA: TGCTGTGCTAGAGATGACCGGACTAGCGGTTACAATGAGCAGTTCTTC.

In this sample, this clonotype turned up many times. The V call is TRBV30, the J call TRBJ2-5; 7 nucleotides line up with TRBD2. V lost 4 bases, J lost 5 bases, and 22 bases stayed unmatched. The CDR3 sequence is 18 residues long. Per germline, CDR1 GTSNPN and CDR2 SVGIG (reference sequence). CDR3 sequence reads: CAWTRGRMGVGIGETQYF. Here the CDR3 DNA reads TGTGCCTGGACGCGGGGGAGAATGGGAGTCGGGATCGGGGAGACCCAGTACTTC.

This clonotype was observed many times. This chain connects TRBV12-3 or TRBV12-4 to TRBJ2-7; TRBD2 matches at 10 bases. The length of the CDR3 is 15 residues. V lost 3 bases and J lost 7; bases outside the gene matches: 9. This CDR3 reads CASSFFLAGVEEQYF. DNA of the CDR3: TGTGCCAGCAGTTTCTTCCTAGCGGGAGTAGAAGAGCAGTACTTC.

This clonotype was observed many times. The chain carries TRBV9 and TRBJ2-3; D is possibly TRBD2 (5 bases). Germline V gene sequence: CDR1 SGDLS, CDR2 YYNGEE. V was clipped by 1 base and J by 0 bases, with 9 bases between them. The CDR3 is made up of 15 amino acids. CDR3 amino acids: CASSVSGTSTDTQYF. The CDR3 DNA is TGTGCCAGCAGCGTAAGCGGAACTAGCACAGATACGCAGTATTTT.

This clonotype occurred many times. The gene calls are TRBV7-2 and TRBJ2-7; D may be TRBD2 (6 bases). V shed 3 bases and J shed 5 bases, with 14 bases lying between them. The CDR3 spans 14 residues. Germline V gene lookup returns CDR1 SGHTA and CDR2 FQGNSA. The CDR3 is CASSLTGTSHEQYF. The CDR3 coding sequence is TGTGCCAGCAGCTTGACCGGGACTTCTCACGAGCAGTACTTC.

This clonotype has ten or more counts. The chain combines TRBV5-1 with TRBJ2-5; 10 bases agree with TRBD2. The CDR3 spans 15 residues. J lost 0 bases, V lost 2 bases, and 1 base had no gene match. Germline V gene data show CDR1 as SGHRS and CDR2 as YFSETQ. The CDR3 spells CASSFTSGNQETQYF. CDR3 in DNA: TGCGCCAGCAGCTTTACTAGCGGGAACCAAGAGACCCAGTACTTC.

The chain employs TRBV7-2 and TRBJ1-1; D gene uncertain. Germline V gives CDR1 SGHTA, CDR2 FQGNSA. The CDR3 consists of 15 residues. The V end lost 0 bases, the J end lost 4 bases, and 12 bases lay between the germline ends. CDR3 protein: CASSLALSGATEAFF. Here the CDR3 DNA reads TGTGCCAGCAGCTTAGCGCTGTCGGGCGCCACTGAAGCTTTCTTT.

This clonotype was observed many times. The gene calls are TRBV12-3 or TRBV12-4 and TRBJ2-1, with 10 bases matching TRBD2. This CDR3 region has 16 residues. V was clipped by 6 bases and J by 2 bases; unmatched bases: 7. This CDR3 reads CASSDRTSGPYNEQFF. The CDR3 DNA reads as TGTGCCAGCAGCGACAGGACTAGCGGTCCCTACAATGAGCAGTTCTTC.

The chain carries TRBV7-3 and TRBJ2-3; the match to TRBD2 covers 8 bases. Trimming at V came to 1 base and at J to 4 bases, leaving 4 bases not matched to a gene. Germline CDR1 is SGHTA and CDR2 is FQGTGA. The CDR3 loop spans 15 amino acids. CDR3: CASSLMGLDADTQYF. In DNA form, the CDR3 reads TGTGCCAGCAGCTTAATGGGACTAGACGCAGATACGCAGTATTTT.

This clonotype was observed many times. This chain connects TRBV6-1 to TRBJ2-3; TRBD2 aligns across 13 bases. This CDR3 has 16 residues. Germline assignment: CDR1 MNHNS and CDR2 SASEGT. Germline trimming cut 6 bases from V and 4 bases from J; bases unmatched to any gene: 7. The CDR3: CASRSGLAGVADTQYF. The DNA for the CDR3 is TGTGCCAGCAGAAGCGGACTAGCGGGAGTGGCAGATACGCAGTATTTT.

The sample holds a few counts of this clonotype. CDR3 nucleotide sequence: TGTGCCAGCAGTAGTGGCGGGAGTGGGGATGAGCAGTTCTTC. Translation: CASSSGGSGDEQFF. The rearrangement joins TRBV12-3 or TRBV12-4 to TRBJ2-1, with TRBD2 identical over 7 bases. V shed 5 bases, J shed 8 bases, and the junction held 9 bases outside the gene matches. The CDR3 spans 14 residues.

This clonotype appeared a single time. One end of the junction fails to match germline, which may point to a read error. This CDR3 is CASNLVAGETQYF. CDR3 DNA: TGTGCCAGCAACTTAGTGGCAGGAGAGACCCAGTACTTC. The genes are TRBV11-3 and TRBJ2-5; no reliable D call. Per germline, CDR1 SGHNT and CDR2 YENEEA. The CDR3 extends over 13 amino acids.

The chain couples TRBV20-1 to TRBJ2-5; 12 nucleotides agree with TRBD1. V shed 3 bases, J shed 4 bases, and the junction held 6 bases outside the gene matches. CDR3 size: 15 residues. The germline V gene encodes CDR1 DFQATT and CDR2 SNEGSKA (reference sequence). The CDR3 region has the DNA TGCAGTGCTAGGGGGGGGACAGGGGGCTTAGAGACCCAGTACTTC. It translates to CSARGGTGGLETQYF.

This clonotype was recorded many times. The CDR3 reads CATSDRLAGVTDTQYF. The CDR3 DNA is TGTGCCACCAGTGACAGACTAGCGGGAGTTACAGATACGCAGTATTTT. The gene calls are TRBV24-1 and TRBJ2-3, with 12 bases that match TRBD2. This CDR3 has 16 residues. In germline, CDR1 is KGHDR, CDR2 SFDVKD. Losses at the gene ends were 4 bases for V and 3 bases for J; bases not matched to a gene: 4.

Only a few counts were recorded for this clonotype. The chain links TRBV11-2 to TRBJ2-3, with 12 bases fitting TRBD1. The V segment lost 5 bases and the J segment 0 bases; nucleotides outside the gene matches: 9. The germline gives CDR1 SGHAT, CDR2 FQNNGV. The CDR3 is made up of 18 amino acids. The CDR3 loop is CASSLIGTGGASTDTQYF. DNA of the CDR3: TGTGCCAGCAGCCTAATCGGGACAGGGGGCGCTAGCACAGATACGCAGTATTTT.